This T cell receptor beta chain was identified during a study of T cell repertoires in cytomegalovirus infection. Study context: Public signatures in TCR beta pointed to CMV infection and matching HLA type.

Points from the study as a whole: There were HLA-C-restricted CMV-specific TCR beta clonotypes dominating the ex vivo response. Cumulative public TCR beta family frequency identified CMV carriers with the relevant HLA.

A single record per CDR3 protein comes from TCRdb applying MiXCR to the reads. In the table there are fewer than 350,000 distinct CDR3 sequences, around a tenth of which are singletons. The table lists this clonotype with many counts. Its target is not known. CDR1 and CDR2 (germline): SGHTA, FQGNSA. The CDR3 is 13 amino acids. V lost 5 bases and J lost 6, with 13 bases in between. The chain has TRBV7-2 and TRBJ1-2; tentatively, D is TRBD1 (5 bases). Sequenced sample: PBMCs. The receptor was derived from a human donor in good health (CMV status not recorded). Some clones in this sample may be carry-over from other donors' samples. CDR3: CASSLLRVNGYTF. The DNA for the CDR3 is TGTGCCAGCAGCCTCCTCAGGGTTAATGGCTACACCTTC.